This TCR beta chain is drawn from a study of blood T cell repertoires in COVID-19. The germline CDR1 and CDR2 sequences are SGDLS and YYNGEE. This CDR3 region has 14 residues. With 6 bases clipped from V and 4 bases from J, the junction kept 9 bases outside the gene matches. As processed by the authors: Reference gene primer amplification in the assay estimated nucleated cell counts. Using immunoSEQ multiplex PCR, the repertoire was profiled, and TCRdb retains in-frame clones only, with some absent. That table gives V, J and clone size, and the DNA gave D and trimming. This table holds 140,000 or so clones, 90% found once.

The sequencing input was peripheral blood. The receptor's source is a woman older than 75 with acute or convalescent COVID-19. The chain couples TRBV9 to TRBJ2-5; TRBD1 agrees at 7 bases. CDR3 region: CASNPDRVGETQYF. DNA of the CDR3: TGTGCCAGCAACCCCGACAGGGTGGGAGAGACCCAGTACTTC.